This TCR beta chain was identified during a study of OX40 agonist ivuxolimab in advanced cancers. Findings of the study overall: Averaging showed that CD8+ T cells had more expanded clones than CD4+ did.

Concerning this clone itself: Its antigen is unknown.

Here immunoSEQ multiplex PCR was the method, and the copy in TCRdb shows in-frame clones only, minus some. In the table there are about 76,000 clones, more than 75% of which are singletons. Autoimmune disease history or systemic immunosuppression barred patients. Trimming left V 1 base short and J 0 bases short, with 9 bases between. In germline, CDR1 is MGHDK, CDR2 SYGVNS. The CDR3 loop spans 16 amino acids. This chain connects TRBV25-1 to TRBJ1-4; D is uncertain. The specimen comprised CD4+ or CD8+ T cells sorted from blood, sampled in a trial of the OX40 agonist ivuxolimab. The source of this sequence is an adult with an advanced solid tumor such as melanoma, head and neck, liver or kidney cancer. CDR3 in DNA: TGTGCCAGCAGTGAATGGATGACTGCAACTAATGAAAAACTGTTTTTT. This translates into CASSEWMTATNEKLFF.